This paragraph covers one T cell receptor beta chain sequence. Its antigen is not known. Sequencing used immunoSEQ multiplex PCR; TCRdb keeps in-frame clones, though not all of them. The sample lists around 130,000 clones, over 90% occurring once. This sample is part of a study of T cell responses to AZD1222 COVID-19 vaccine. On the study more broadly: Analyses pooled second doses at about 4 or about 12 weeks.

CDR1 is KGHSH, CDR2 LQKENI, per germline. CDR3 length: 14 amino acids. The ends were cut back, 7 bases at V and 1 base at J, with 13 bases in the middle. Study-wide findings and caveats: Seropositive AZD1222 recipients at baseline numbered only 5 or 6.

The sequence derives from an adult in good health. J is TRBJ2-5 and V is TRBV18, with D maybe TRBD1 (6 bases). Specimen: peripheral blood, collected on day 0 of AZD1222 vaccination. The CDR3, as DNA: TGTGCCAGCTTACAGGGATATGGCCAAGAGACCCAGTACTTC. This encodes CASLQGYGQETQYF.